The 4 T cell receptor beta chains in this list originate from one sample, sequenced in a study of blood T cell repertoires in COVID-19. Some clones are missing from TCRdb's copy, which holds only in-frame ones; the method was immunoSEQ multiplex PCR. The sample yields 210,000 or so clones, roughly 80% seen once. Sequenced: peripheral blood. The receptors stem from a woman aged 80 or over with COVID-19, enrolled during active disease.

The V and J genes are TRBV7-8 and TRBJ1-6, with D uncertain. Trimming took off 1 base at V and 9 bases at J, with 7 bases between the two ends. The CDR3 covers 13 residues. The germline V gene has CDR1 SGHVS and CDR2 FQNEAQ. CDR3 protein: CASSLDPGSPLHF. The CDR3 DNA reads as TGTGCCAGCAGCTTAGACCCGGGTTCACCCCTCCACTTT.

The chain is built from TRBV5-4 and TRBJ2-1, with 12 positions matching TRBD1. Germline V gene lookup returns CDR1 SGHNT and CDR2 YYREEE (reference sequence). V trimming: 5 bases; J trimming: 7 bases; junction bases outside the gene matches: 10. The CDR3 is 16 residues long. The CDR3 DNA reads TGTGCCAGCAGTCCTCTGGGGGGACAGGGGGCGAATGAGCAGTTCTTC. Translated, it gives CASSPLGGQGANEQFF.

The V and J genes are TRBV27 and TRBJ2-1; D is possibly TRBD1 (6 bases). Trimming pared 3 bases from V and 10 bases from J, leaving 16 bases between. Germline CDR1 reads MNHEY; CDR2 reads SMNVEV (reference sequence). The CDR3 loop spans 14 amino acids. The CDR3 sequence: CASSLRHREGEQFF. The CDR3 DNA is TGTGCCAGCAGTTTGAGGCACAGGGAAGGCGAGCAGTTCTTC.

The chain couples TRBV6-1 to TRBJ2-1; TRBD1 is a possible D gene (6 bases). The CDR3 sequence is 11 residues long. Trimming removed 3 bases at V and 14 bases at J, with 11 bases between. CDR1 and CDR2 (germline): MNHNS, SASEGT. CDR3 sequence: CASSDPGVKFF. The CDR3 bases are TGTGCCAGCAGTGATCCAGGGGTTAAGTTCTTC.